A single sample is the source of the 30 T cell receptor beta chains below, sequenced in a study of blood T cell repertoires in COVID-19. TCRdb's copy holds only in-frame clones and misses some; the assay was immunoSEQ multiplex PCR. The sample includes some 56,000 clones, about 87% seen only once; the top ten take around 7.1%. Sequenced material: peripheral blood. The receptors come from a woman aged 60 to 75 with COVID-19, enrolled during active disease.

The genes are TRBV9 and TRBJ1-2; TRBD1 matches 8 bases. Germline V CDR1 and CDR2: SGDLS, YYNGEE. The CDR3 is 14 amino acids. Trimming at V came to 0 bases and at J to 5 bases, leaving 3 bases not matched to a gene. In DNA form, the CDR3 reads TGTGCCAGCAGCGTAGGTGGGACAGGATATGGCTACACCTTC. Its translation is CASSVGGTGYGYTF. Variable domain in full (rest from reference TRBV9 and TRBJ1-2): DSGVTQTPKHLITATGQRVTLRCSPRSGDLSVYWYQQSLDQGLQFLIQYYNGEERAKGNILERFSAQQFPDLHSELNLSSLELGDSALYFCASSVGGTGYGYTFGSGTRLTVV.

CDR3 sequence reads: CASSLVGTGIDTQYF. The DNA of the CDR3 is TGTGCCAGCAGTTTAGTCGGGACAGGTATCGATACGCAGTATTTT. The chain couples TRBV28 to TRBJ2-3; 8 bases are shared with TRBD1. CDR1 is MDHEN and CDR2 is SYDVKM in the germline V gene. The CDR3 has 15 amino acids. J gave up 6 bases and V 2 bases, and 7 bases lay outside the gene matches. Looking up the rest from reference TRBV28 and TRBJ2-3 gives the full variable domain: DVKVTQSSRYLVKRTGEKVFLECVQDMDHENMFWYRQDPGLGLRLIYFSYDVKMKEKGDIPEGYSVSREKKERFSLILESASTNQTSMYLCASSLVGTGIDTQYFGPGTRLTVL.

The table lists this clone with a count of one. J is TRBJ1-1 and V is TRBV7-8; 7 nucleotides line up with TRBD1. There are 14 residues in the CDR3. The germline gives CDR1 SGHVS, CDR2 FQNEAQ. The V and J ends lost 5 bases and 4 bases, in that order; junction bases with no gene match: 7. The CDR3 spells CASSPQGFGTEAFF. In DNA, the CDR3 is TGTGCCAGCAGCCCACAGGGGTTCGGCACTGAAGCTTTCTTT.

V usage is TRBV11-2 and J usage is TRBJ2-7, with TRBD1 matching 7 bases. Trimming took 4 bases from V and 2 from J; bases not matched to a gene: 8. The CDR3 spans 15 residues. Germline CDR1 is SGHAT and CDR2 is FQNNGV. The chain's CDR3 is CASSYPPGQPYEQYF. CDR3 sequence (DNA): TGTGCCAGCAGCTACCCCCCGGGACAGCCCTACGAGCAGTACTTC.

This clone was observed a handful of times. CDR3 sequence (DNA): TGTGCCAGCAGCCTACAGAGGGGGAGTACCGGGGAGCTGTTTTTT. It is translated as CASSLQRGSTGELFF. The rearrangement joins TRBV5-4 to TRBJ2-2; the D gene is possibly TRBD1 (6 bases). The V gene lost 4 bases and the J gene lost 5 bases, with 15 bases spanning the gap. Germline V lookup: CDR1 SGHNT, CDR2 YYREEE (reference sequence). This CDR3 is 15 amino acids long.

This clone appeared a single time. This chain connects TRBV3-1 (or the pseudogene TRBV3-2) to TRBJ1-2, with D maybe TRBD1 (6 bases). Trimming stripped 4 bases from V and 1 base from J, with 13 bases between. The germline V gene has CDR1 LGHDT and CDR2 YNNKEL (reference sequence). The CDR3 runs 15 residues. In DNA form, the CDR3 reads TGTGCCAGCAGCCCGCAAGGGGGGGGTAACTATGGCTACACCTTC. It codes for CASSPQGGGNYGYTF.

The genes are TRBV7-9 and TRBJ1-6, with 9 bases that match TRBD1. The CDR3 sequence is 15 residues long. J was trimmed by 8 bases and V by 5 bases; bases with no gene match: 7. In germline, CDR1 is SEHNR, CDR2 FQNEAQ (reference sequence). CDR3 nucleotide sequence: TGTGCCAGCAGCGCCTCGCGACAGGGGGATTCACCCCTCCACTTT. Protein: CASSASRQGDSPLHF.

The CDR3 reads CATSDSGTATTGELFF. The CDR3 region has the DNA TGTGCCACCAGTGATTCCGGGACAGCGACCACCGGGGAGCTGTTTTTT. The chain carries TRBV24-1 and TRBJ2-2; 7 nucleotides agree with TRBD1. The CDR3 length is 16 residues. After removal of 2 bases from V and 4 bases from J, the junction contained 6 bases not matched to a gene. The germline gives CDR1 KGHDR, CDR2 SFDVKD.

V and J are TRBV6-5 and TRBJ2-7; tentatively, D is TRBD2 (6 bases). Per germline, CDR1 MNHEY and CDR2 SVGAGI. With 8 bases removed from V and 2 bases from J, the gap between germline ends came to 13 bases. This CDR3 has 13 amino acids. CDR3 amino acids: CASAREATYEQYF. The DNA of the CDR3 is TGTGCCAGCGCGAGGGAGGCCACCTACGAGCAGTACTTC.

The chain uses TRBV19 and TRBJ2-1; TRBD2 agrees at 14 bases. The germline V gene has CDR1 LNHDA and CDR2 SQIVND (reference sequence). V shed 6 bases, J shed 5 bases, and the junction held 9 bases outside the gene matches. The CDR3 is 17 amino acids. The CDR3 sequence is CASRGLAGEFVDNEQFF. The CDR3 region has the DNA TGTGCCAGTAGGGGACTAGCGGGAGAGTTTGTAGACAATGAGCAGTTCTTC.

J is TRBJ2-5 and V is TRBV2, with 12 bases that match TRBD2. Looked up from germline, CDR1 is SNHLY and CDR2 is FYNNEI. The V gene end was trimmed by 8 bases and the J gene end by 1 base; junction bases not matched to a gene: 5. The CDR3 contains 15 residues. The CDR3 is CASGLAGRPQETQYF. DNA for the CDR3: TGTGCCAGCGGACTAGCGGGAAGACCCCAAGAGACCCAGTACTTC. The full variable domain, its missing parts supplied by reference TRBV2 and TRBJ2-5, is EPEVTQTPSHQVTQMGQEVILRCVPISNHLYFYWYRQILGQKVEFLVSFYNNEISEKSEIFDDQFSVERPDGSNFTLKIRSTKLEDSAMYFCASGLAGRPQETQYFGPGTRLLVL.

This chain uses TRBV30 with TRBJ1-2; 11 bases match TRBD1. V lost 4 bases and J lost 5; bases outside the gene matches: 6. The CDR3 spans 14 residues. Germline V gene data show CDR1 as GTSNPN and CDR2 as SVGIG (reference sequence). The CDR3: CAWTGTGGSYGYTF. CDR3 sequence (DNA): TGTGCCTGGACCGGGACAGGGGGGTCTTATGGCTACACCTTC.

CDR3 protein: CASSFSGQGREQYF. DNA of the CDR3: TGTGCCAGCAGCTTCTCGGGACAGGGACGCGAGCAGTACTTC. The gene calls are TRBV7-8 and TRBJ2-7; 9 bases are shared with TRBD1. J was trimmed by 6 bases and V by 3 bases; bases with no gene match: 6. Germline V gene data show CDR1 as SGHVS and CDR2 as FQNEAQ. This CDR3 has 14 amino acids.

This rearrangement joins TRBV7-2 to TRBJ2-1; D is undetermined. Trimming cost V 5 bases and J 9 bases, with 14 bases left between them. CDR1 SGHTA and CDR2 FQGNSA come from the germline V gene. The CDR3 has 13 residues. CDR3 DNA sequence: TGTGCCAGCAGCACTTACAGCCTTGCTGAGCAGTTCTTC. Translation gives CASSTYSLAEQFF.

In DNA, the CDR3 is TGTGCCAGCAGTTTTTTCGGGGGTCACTACGAGCAGTACTTC. Protein product: CASSFFGGHYEQYF. V is TRBV27 and J is TRBJ2-7; D perhaps matches TRBD2 (6 bases). CDR3 length: 14 residues. V lost 3 bases to trimming and J lost 3 bases, with 12 bases between them. The V gene's germline CDR1 is MNHEY and CDR2 SMNVEV (reference sequence).

V gene TRBV19 combines with J gene TRBJ2-7, with 11 bases aligning to TRBD2. This CDR3 contains 15 residues. The V gene end was trimmed by 6 bases and the J gene end by 0 bases; junction bases not matched to a gene: 4. Germline values: CDR1 LNHDA, CDR2 SQIVND (reference sequence). The CDR3 protein is CASSASGRSSYEQYF. The CDR3 region has the DNA TGTGCCAGTAGCGCTAGCGGGAGGAGCTCCTACGAGCAGTACTTC.

The V call is TRBV6-5, the J call TRBJ1-2, with 8 nucleotides matching TRBD1. The CDR3 spans 15 residues. With V trimmed by 6 bases and J by 8 bases, 14 bases remained unmatched. Germline V gives CDR1 MNHEY, CDR2 SVGAGI. CDR3 bases: TGTGCCAGCAGCCAAACTCCGGACAGGGCGGGCGGCTACACCTTC. Encoded protein: CASSQTPDRAGGYTF.

V is TRBV20-1 and J is TRBJ2-1, with 14 bases identical to TRBD2. The V and J ends lost 3 bases and 2 bases, in that order; junction bases with no gene match: 12. This CDR3 is built from 19 residues. Germline CDR1 DFQATT, CDR2 SNEGSKA (reference sequence). The CDR3 protein is CSASHKTSGRAVPYNEQFF. CDR3 coding DNA: TGCAGTGCTAGTCATAAGACTAGCGGGAGGGCCGTTCCCTACAATGAGCAGTTCTTC.

This rearrangement joins TRBV6-5 to TRBJ2-5; TRBD2 matches at 10 bases. Germline assignment: CDR1 MNHEY and CDR2 SVGAGI. The CDR3 spans 13 residues. J was trimmed by 5 bases and V by 7 bases; bases with no gene match: 4. The CDR3 here is CASKASGSETQYF. CDR3 nucleotides: TGTGCCAGCAAGGCTAGCGGGAGTGAGACCCAGTACTTC.

The count of this clone is one. This chain links TRBV9 with TRBJ2-5; TRBD1 is a possible D gene (5 bases). In germline, CDR1 is SGDLS, CDR2 YYNGEE. V lost 3 bases, J lost 5 bases, and 17 bases lay in between. This CDR3 has 15 amino acids. CDR3 sequence (DNA): TGTGCCAGCAGCGCCGGACCTACTAAGGGGGAGACCCAGTACTTC. Translated: CASSAGPTKGETQYF.

The table lists this clone with a count of one. V is TRBV2 and J is TRBJ1-4, with 9 nucleotides matching TRBD1. CDR1 SNHLY and CDR2 FYNNEI come from the germline V gene. J gave up 7 bases and V 6 bases, and 6 bases lay outside the gene matches. The CDR3 totals 14 residues. The CDR3, as DNA: TGTGCCAGCAGCCGCGACAGGGGGAGTGAAAAACTGTTTTTT. Protein product: CASSRDRGSEKLFF.

The chain links TRBV29-1 to TRBJ2-7; 10 nucleotides line up with TRBD2. There are 13 residues in the CDR3. J gave up 6 bases and V 7 bases, and 9 bases lay outside the gene matches. Germline CDR1 is SQVTM and CDR2 is ANQGSEA. In nucleotides, the CDR3 is TGCAGCGCCGCCCCTCTAGCGGGAGTCGAGCAGTACTTC. Protein product: CSAAPLAGVEQYF.

The chain uses TRBV2 and TRBJ1-3; D call uncertain. From germline, CDR1 is SNHLY and CDR2 FYNNEI. The CDR3 covers 13 residues. Between the trimmed V and J ends, which lost 7 bases and 5 bases, there was a span of 12 bases. CDR3 bases: TGTGCCAGCAAAGAGTCCAGGCGAAACACCATATATTTT. Amino acid sequence: CASKESRRNTIYF.

DNA for the CDR3: TGTGCCAGCAGTCCTGAAACAGGGCACGGAAACACCATATATTTT. This translates into CASSPETGHGNTIYF. The V and J genes are TRBV28 and TRBJ1-3, with a weak D call TRBD1 (6 bases). V shed 5 bases and J shed 4 bases, with 15 bases lying between them. The germline gives CDR1 MDHEN, CDR2 SYDVKM. The CDR3 is 15 residues long.

This sequence joins TRBV6-5 and TRBJ1-1; D unresolved. This CDR3 spans 11 amino acids. V shed 6 bases and J shed 7 bases, with 9 bases lying between them. Germline assignment: CDR1 MNHEY and CDR2 SVGAGI. The CDR3 spells CASSSSDEAFF. The CDR3 nucleotides are TGTGCCAGCAGCTCGAGTGATGAAGCTTTCTTT.

As regards this clone: The junction and the germline gene differ at one end; a read error may be behind it. The chain uses TRBV6-5 and TRBJ1-4; D unclear. The V gene's germline CDR1 is MNHEY and CDR2 SVGAGI. The CDR3 covers 10 residues. The DNA of the CDR3 is TGCGCAGCGGGGAATGAAAAACTGTTTTTT. Amino acid sequence: CAAGNEKLFF.

The genes are TRBV12-3 or TRBV12-4 and TRBJ1-2, with D uncertain. The V and J ends lost 3 bases and 0 bases respectively, with 5 bases between them. The CDR3 is 13 residues long. CDR3 residues: CASSLAANYGYTF. DNA of the CDR3: TGTGCCAGCAGTTTGGCCGCTAACTATGGCTACACCTTC.

The V and J genes are TRBV9 and TRBJ2-1; 11 bases match TRBD2. V was pared by 3 bases and J by 5 bases, with 4 bases of the junction left unmatched. Per the germline V gene, CDR1 is SGDLS and CDR2 is YYNGEE. CDR3 length: 15 residues. DNA of the CDR3: TGTGCCAGCAGCGGCCTAGCGGGAGGCCACAATGAGCAGTTCTTC. Its translation: CASSGLAGGHNEQFF.

The chain couples TRBV6-5 to TRBJ1-2; 8 bases align to TRBD1. This CDR3 contains 14 residues. J gave up 7 bases and V 7 bases, and 11 bases lay outside the gene matches. From germline, CDR1 is MNHEY and CDR2 SVGAGI. DNA for the CDR3: TGTGCCAGCACAGATTACCACAGGGGGGGTGGCTACACCTTC. Its protein product is CASTDYHRGGGYTF.

This rearrangement joins TRBV5-6 to TRBJ2-5; 9 nucleotides agree with TRBD2. CDR1 SGHDT and CDR2 YYEEEE come from the germline V gene. The J segment lost 5 bases and the V segment lost 7 bases, leaving 6 bases of the junction unmatched. This CDR3 has 13 amino acids. The CDR3 region is CASLRSGGETQYF. The CDR3 coding sequence is TGTGCCAGCCTAAGGAGCGGGGGGGAGACCCAGTACTTC.